The T cell receptor beta chain under discussion was sequenced for a study of CD8 T cells in Susac syndrome. TCR beta from blood CD8+ and CD4+ T cells was sequenced. Healthy donors served as the controls. They were matched for age and sex. Worth noting for this clonotype: Antigen: not known.

The study's findings and limits: Only a relatively small number of individuals were included in the TCR sequencing and HLA analysis.

Germline CDR1 SGHAT, CDR2 FQDESV (reference sequence). This CDR3 spans 12 amino acids. Reverse transcription of about 0.5 to 1 ug RNA was carried out with random hexamers. The authors amplified TCR beta CDR3 across 54 Vbeta and 13 Jbeta using immunoSEQ multiplex PCR. TCRdb used MiXCR to reprocess the immunoSEQ multiplex PCR reads, holding one entry per CDR3 protein. Counted here are 110,000 or so distinct CDR3 sequences, 80% to 95% occurring once; the ten biggest clones make up approximately 0.12%. This receptor was identified in a human donor in good health. Material: CD8+ T cells from PBMCs. V is TRBV11-1 and J is TRBJ1-2, with 8 bases identical to TRBD1. The DNA of the CDR3 is TGTGCTTCAGCCAGGGGGCAGGATGGCTACACCTTC. Translation gives CASARGQDGYTF.